The 8 T cell receptor beta chains reported below all come from one sample, sequenced in a study of regulatory T cells in long-lasting Graves disease. Specified time point: newly diagnosed GD, antithyroid drugs for less than 3 months. There was RNA extracted from PBMCs, and the TCR library was made from it. Combining iRepertoire HTBI primers with Arm-PCR of CDR3 regions, the authors built TCR beta libraries. Each CDR3 protein gets one entry after TCRdb re-called the multiplex PCR reads with MiXCR. The sample gives 400,000 to 550,000 distinct CDR3 sequences, about 15% of which show up once; around 17% is in the top ten. The same sample was also used in a study of T cells in Graves' hyperthyroidism and ophthalmopathy.

Here the sequenced sample was peripheral blood mononuclear cells (PBMCs), taken at new diagnosis, from a patient treated with antithyroid drugs. All receptors derive from a woman aged 30 to 39 with Graves disease.

This clonotype was seen repeatedly, ten times or more. The chain is built from TRBV30 and TRBJ2-5; no definite D call. V lost 4 bases to trimming and J lost 5 bases, with 11 bases between them. The CDR3 runs 12 residues. Looked up from germline, CDR1 is GTSNPN and CDR2 is SVGIG (reference sequence). The CDR3 spells CAWTQDAETQYF. In DNA, the CDR3 is TGTGCCTGGACCCAGGACGCGGAGACCCAGTACTTC.

Here the CDR3 reads CATARAADLTGELFF. The CDR3 bases are TGTGCCACGGCGAGGGCAGCGGATCTCACCGGGGAGCTGTTTTTT. This sequence joins TRBV9 and TRBJ2-2; a possible D gene is TRBD2 (5 bases). Per the germline V gene, CDR1 is SGDLS and CDR2 is YYNGEE. The V end was cut by 9 bases, the J end by 4 bases, with 19 bases between. This CDR3 region has 15 residues.

This clonotype has a count of ten or more. This chain links TRBV11-2 with TRBJ2-1; 13 bases agree with TRBD2. From germline, CDR1 is SGHAT and CDR2 FQNNGV. V was pared by 5 bases and J by 8 bases, with 6 bases of the junction left unmatched. The length of the CDR3 is 15 residues. The CDR3 loop reads CASSPLAGGPDEQFF. DNA of the CDR3: TGTGCCAGCAGCCCACTAGCGGGAGGGCCTGATGAGCAGTTCTTC.

This clonotype was seen ten or more times. This chain links TRBV14 with TRBJ2-1; 7 positions agree with TRBD2. J was trimmed by 5 bases and V by 2 bases; bases with no gene match: 15. Germline values: CDR1 SGHDN, CDR2 FVKESK. This CDR3 has 18 amino acids. This chain's CDR3 is CASSQRVLARKSNNEQFF. CDR3 sequence (DNA): TGTGCCAGCAGCCAAAGGGTACTAGCGAGAAAGAGTAACAATGAGCAGTTCTTC.

The table lists this clonotype with many counts. The V and J genes are TRBV14 and TRBJ2-1; D uncertain. V shed 4 bases and J shed 9 bases, with 10 bases lying between them. The CDR3 sequence is 12 residues long. CDR1 SGHDN and CDR2 FVKESK come from the germline V gene. The CDR3 loop reads CASSLEPGEQFF. DNA for the CDR3: TGTGCCAGCAGCCTAGAACCGGGTGAGCAGTTCTTC.

This clonotype showed up many times. This chain joins TRBV10-3 and TRBJ2-6, with D unresolved. The V end was cut by 9 bases, the J end by 0 bases, with 6 bases between. The CDR3 covers 13 residues. Germline V lookup: CDR1 ENHRY, CDR2 SYGVKD. The CDR3 nucleotides read TGTGCCATAGCAAGCTCTGGGGCCAACGTCCTGACTTTC. Its translation: CAIASSGANVLTF.

The table lists this clonotype with many counts. The rearrangement joins TRBV27 to TRBJ1-2; weak D call: TRBD1 (6 bases). V was pared by 3 bases and J by 8 bases, with 13 bases between. The CDR3 totals 13 residues. The germline CDR1 and CDR2 sequences are MNHEY and SMNVEV (reference sequence). CDR3 in amino acids: CASSFVGGEGYTF. The CDR3, as DNA: TGTGCCAGCAGTTTCGTAGGGGGAGAGGGCTACACCTTC.

Ten or more counts support this clonotype. J is TRBJ2-5 and V is TRBV13, with D uncertain. The V end lost 4 bases, the J end lost 2 bases, and 5 bases lay between the germline ends. CDR3 length: 12 residues. The germline V gene has CDR1 PRHDT and CDR2 FYEKMQ (reference sequence). In DNA form, the CDR3 reads TGTGCCAGCAGCTCACGGCAAGAGACCCAGTACTTC. It yields the protein CASSSRQETQYF.